This T cell receptor (beta chain) was sequenced in a study of naive and memory T cell subsets (dated by TCRdb to about 2017). Study-wide context: Sorted naive and memory T cell subsets from peripheral blood were analyzed in the study using a UMI-based, open-source pipeline for TCR alpha and beta sequencing. The functional CMV T cell responses agreed completely with IgG serology results. RNA was DNase-treated and reverse transcribed with TCR constant-region primers, mostly using SuperScript III.

V loses 4 bases, J loses 6 bases, and the germline ends lie 10 bases apart. The CDR3 starts with the cysteine, ends with the phenylalanine, and has 12 residues. The only DNA kept is the CDR3, 36 bases in frame from the first base. The germline V gene yields SQVTM for CDR1 and ANQGSEA for CDR2. Separate amplification of TCR alpha and beta chain libraries was performed from the second PCR step onward. The CMV status of each donor was determined by measuring IFNgamma production from CD4+ T cells after fresh PBMCs had been stimulated overnight with CMV viral lysate. CD4 T cells were positively selected using Miltenyi beads, after which CD8 T cells were positively selected from the CD4-negative fraction. Cells were stained for CD3, CD4, CD8, CD45RA, CD27 and a live/dead dye and were sorted on a BD Aria II into four subsets based on CD45RA and CD27. A few healthy volunteers provided blood, and each donor's sample was split into CD4 and CD8 T cells and then further divided into four differentiation subsets. Around 130 ml of peripheral blood was taken from each donor, and PBMC were separated by density-gradient centrifugation on Ficoll-Paque PLUS. Sorted cells were lysed in RLT buffer, and RNA was extracted with a Qiagen RNeasy kit and stored at -80°C.

The library was generated by UMI-ligation and nested PCR. The beta constant-region primer consisted of an equimolar mixture of two oligonucleotides that together covered TRBC1 and TRBC2. The ligated cDNA went through four rounds of PCR with nested alpha and beta constant-region primers together with the SP2 primer. T4 RNA ligase 1 ligated a single-stranded oligonucleotide carrying the SP2 primer and a 12-nucleotide UMI to the cDNA 3' end. Incubation of the ligation reaction was carried out at 16 degrees C for about 19-25 hours. PCR2 was typically performed as a SYBR Green qPCR and was stopped at a predetermined threshold so that over-amplification was prevented. Agencourt AMPure XP magnetic beads were used for all purifications after the first. Library amounts were measured by Qubit and library quality was assessed on a TapeStation, where the main peak was expected at around 650 bp. The pooled libraries were sequenced on an Illumina MiSeq using v2 2x251 paired-end kits, which usually yielded about 0.9-2.1 million reads per sample. Libraries were pooled at about 3.7 nM per sample, and roughly 5-7.5% PhiX was added to improve cluster recognition. Per the source publication's procedure: Decombinator assigned V and J genes to Demultiplexor-processed FASTQ reads by tag matching, allowing a single base-pair mismatch. Collapsinator used UMIs to correct both sequencing errors and frequency errors arising from PCR heterogeneity. TCRs were translated and CDR3s were extracted from the conserved cysteine to the FGXG phenylalanine by CDR3Translator, with non-productive sequences being flagged. Gini, Shannon entropy and inverse Simpson indices were calculated on repertoires subsampled to equal numbers of UMI-defined TCRs. Clonotype abundance distributions were fitted to a power law by maximum likelihood within the linear range. For one naive CD8 sample, the pipeline and MIGEC produced similar UMI counts, unique TCR numbers and clonal distributions. A set of 7,322 CMV-associated CDR3 sequences, compiled from VDJdb and a published dataset, was used to search the repertoires. TCRdb applied fastp at Q25 and MiXCR to the public reads, then kept only in-frame beta chains. Rows with one shared CDR3 protein collapse into an entry with the most common genes and DNA. The authors' filters were not applied to this entry. Present in this sample are 95,000 to 150,000 distinct CDR3 sequences, 36% of which were seen just once. Of the sample, 0.8% to 1% is held by the ten largest clones.

General conclusions and limits of the study: Each clonotype was defined as a single alpha or beta chain sequence rather than as a paired alpha/beta receptor. Following error correction, more than 90% of naive TCR sequences occurred only once, which made naive abundance distributions much steeper than those of memory subsets. In both CD4 and CD8 cells, going from naive through CM, EM and EMRA, the Gini index went up while Shannon and inverse Simpson diversity went down. A power law was followed by TCR abundance, with an exponent that differed between naive and memory subsets but was consistent across the three individuals. The repertoire findings for the naive and memory subsets could not be validated against a ground truth, as none was available. RNA-based TCR counts may be influenced by expression changes linked to T cell activation and differentiation.

On this clonotype itself: Its cognate antigen has yet to be identified. The input lacks base qualities; no much larger clone sits a single base away.

The chain is encoded by TRBV29-1 joined to TRBJ1-5; the D segment cannot be called with confidence. Sequencing input: central memory CD4+ T cells from blood. The cell subset or site label here, explained by the study, means: central memory, CD45RA- CD27+. The clonotype comes from a human donor in good health. The CDR3 reads as follows: CSVGGSSQPQHF. The DNA reads as follows: TGCAGCGTTGGGGGATCAAGTCAGCCCCAGCATTTT. Joined to the reference TRBV29-1 and TRBJ1-5 proteins, this CDR3 gives the full variable domain: SAVISQKPSRDICQRGTSLTIQCQVDSQVTMMFWYRQQPGQSLTLIATANQGSEATYESGFVIDKFPISRPNLTFSTLTVSNMSPEDSSIYLCSVGGSSQPQHFGDGTRLSIL.